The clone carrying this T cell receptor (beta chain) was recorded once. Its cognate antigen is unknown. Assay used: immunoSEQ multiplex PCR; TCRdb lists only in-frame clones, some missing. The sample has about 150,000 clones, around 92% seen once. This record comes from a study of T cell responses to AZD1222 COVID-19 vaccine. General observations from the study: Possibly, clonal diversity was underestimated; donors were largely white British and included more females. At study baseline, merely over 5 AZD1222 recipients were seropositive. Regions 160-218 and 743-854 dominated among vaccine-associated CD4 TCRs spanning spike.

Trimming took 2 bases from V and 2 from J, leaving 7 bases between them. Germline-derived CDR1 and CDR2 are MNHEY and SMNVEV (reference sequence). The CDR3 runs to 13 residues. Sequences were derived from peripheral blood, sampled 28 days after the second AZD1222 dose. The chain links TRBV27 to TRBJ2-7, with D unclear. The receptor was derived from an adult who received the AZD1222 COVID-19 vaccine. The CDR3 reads CASSLVGPYEQYF. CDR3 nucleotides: TGTGCCAGCAGTTTAGTAGGGCCCTACGAGCAGTACTTC.